This T cell receptor (beta chain) was observed in a study of lung T cells in sarcoidosis with Löfgren's syndrome. This clonotype was observed at least ten times. Each CDR3 protein gets one entry after TCRdb re-called the reads with MiXCR. This sample has about 63,000 distinct CDR3 sequences; about 20% occur once, and the top ten carry approximately 2.2%. There are 15 residues in the CDR3. With 4 bases clipped from V and 5 bases from J, the junction kept 10 bases outside the gene matches. CDR1 is DFQATT, CDR2 SNEGSKA, per germline (reference sequence). The specimen was CD4+ T cells from PBMCs. J is TRBJ2-4 and V is TRBV20-1; TRBD2 matches at 8 bases. The receptor's source is a human donor with sarcoidosis (Löfgren's syndrome or another form), or a control subject (not recorded which). CDR3 nucleotides: TGCAGTGCTATTGGGCGGGAGGCAGGGGAAAACATTCAGTACTTC. It yields the protein CSAIGREAGENIQYF.